Below are 8 T cell receptor beta chains sequenced from a single sample in a study of blood T cell repertoires in COVID-19. Libraries were prepared by immunoSEQ multiplex PCR; TCRdb keeps only in-frame clonotypes and omits some of them. The profile shows 100,000 to 150,000 clones, approximately 86% of them singletons. Sequencing was carried out using peripheral blood. The receptors were sampled from a woman aged 70-85 years with COVID-19, enrolled during active disease.

This clone is a singleton in its sample. The chain is built from TRBV29-1 and TRBJ2-3, with TRBD2 matching 9 bases. CDR1 is SQVTM, CDR2 ANQGSEA, per germline. This CDR3 contains 15 residues. Trimming removed 3 bases from V and 2 bases from J; junction bases left unmatched: 6. In nucleotides, the CDR3 is TGCAGCGTTGAGCACAGCGGGGGGACCACAGATACGCAGTATTTT. Protein sequence: CSVEHSGGTTDTQYF.

Turning to this clone: The germline gene is not matched at one end of the junction; a read error may be the cause. CDR3 sequence (DNA): TGTGCCAGCAGCCGAGACTACGGCTACACCTTC. It translates to CASSRDYGYTF. The J gene is TRBJ1-2, the V gene TRBV9; no firm D call. The germline V gene has CDR1 SGDLS and CDR2 YYNGEE. This CDR3 comprises 11 residues.

This clone was recorded once. The CDR3 sequence: CASSPYRTGTSLSGNTIYF. CDR3 bases: TGTGCCAGCTCACCCTATCGAACAGGGACCTCCCTCTCTGGAAACACCATATATTTT. The J gene is TRBJ1-3, the V gene TRBV18, with a weak D call TRBD1 (6 bases). The CDR3 runs 19 residues. Germline V gene data show CDR1 as KGHSH and CDR2 as LQKENI. Trimming left V 3 bases short and J 0 bases short, with 21 bases between.

CDR3 sequence: CASSATDRVNTEAFF. The CDR3 DNA reads TGTGCCAGCAGCGCGACCGACAGGGTGAACACTGAAGCTTTCTTT. This chain joins TRBV9 and TRBJ1-1, with 7 nucleotides matching TRBD1. The CDR3 is 15 residues long. V was clipped by 3 bases and J by 0 bases; unmatched bases: 5. CDR1 and CDR2 (germline): SGDLS, YYNGEE.

V is TRBV4-2 and J is TRBJ2-1, with D possibly TRBD2 on 6 matching bases. The germline CDR1 and CDR2 sequences are LGHNA and YNFKEQ. The ends were cut back, 5 bases at V and 2 bases at J, with 13 bases in the middle. This CDR3 has 15 residues. The chain's CDR3 is CASSDRDSPYNEQFF. CDR3 coding DNA: TGTGCCAGCAGCGACCGGGACTCCCCCTACAATGAGCAGTTCTTC.

The chain joins TRBV18 to TRBJ1-2, with a tentative D call TRBD1 (6 bases). V was pared by 4 bases and J by 3 bases, with 12 bases between. This CDR3 is 14 amino acids long. Germline V gene sequence: CDR1 KGHSH, CDR2 LQKENI. The CDR3 sequence is CASSQGQSDYGYTF. CDR3 nucleotide sequence: TGTGCCAGCTCACAAGGACAGTCTGACTATGGCTACACCTTC.

The chain recombines TRBV5-1 with TRBJ2-5; weak D call: TRBD1 (7 bases). The germline V gene encodes CDR1 SGHRS and CDR2 YFSETQ. The CDR3 consists of 15 residues. Deletions cut 4 bases from V and 5 bases from J, with 18 bases between. CDR3 sequence reads: CASSGGGARIETQYF. The CDR3 DNA reads TGCGCCAGCAGCGGAGGGGGCGCGAGGATTGAGACCCAGTACTTC.

This clone was detected only once. This chain joins TRBV7-8 and TRBJ1-4, with 10 bases that match TRBD1. CDR1 and CDR2 from the germline V gene are SGHVS and FQNEAQ. V gave up 5 bases and J gave up 8 bases; unmatched junction bases: 8. This CDR3 has 15 amino acids. This CDR3 reads CASSQRDRGGEKLFF. The CDR3 DNA sequence: TGTGCCAGCAGCCAACGGGACAGGGGAGGCGAAAAACTGTTTTTT. Together with reference TRBV7-8 and TRBJ1-4, the CDR3 gives the full variable domain: GAGVSQSPRYKVAKRGQDVALRCDPISGHVSLFWYQQALGQGPEFLTYFQNEAQLDKSGLPSDRFFAERPEGSVSTLKIQRTQQEDSAVYLCASSQRDRGGEKLFFGSGTQLSVL.